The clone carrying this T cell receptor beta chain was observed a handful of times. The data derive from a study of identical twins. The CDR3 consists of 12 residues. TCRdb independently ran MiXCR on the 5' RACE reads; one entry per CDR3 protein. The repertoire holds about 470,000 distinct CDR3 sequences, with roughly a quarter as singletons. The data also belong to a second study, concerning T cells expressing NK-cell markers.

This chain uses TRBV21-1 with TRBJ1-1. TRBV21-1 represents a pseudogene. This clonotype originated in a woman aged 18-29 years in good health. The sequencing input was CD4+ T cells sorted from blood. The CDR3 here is CASKYLNTEAFF. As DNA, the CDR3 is TGTGCCAGCAAGTACTTGAACACTGAAGCTTTCTTT.